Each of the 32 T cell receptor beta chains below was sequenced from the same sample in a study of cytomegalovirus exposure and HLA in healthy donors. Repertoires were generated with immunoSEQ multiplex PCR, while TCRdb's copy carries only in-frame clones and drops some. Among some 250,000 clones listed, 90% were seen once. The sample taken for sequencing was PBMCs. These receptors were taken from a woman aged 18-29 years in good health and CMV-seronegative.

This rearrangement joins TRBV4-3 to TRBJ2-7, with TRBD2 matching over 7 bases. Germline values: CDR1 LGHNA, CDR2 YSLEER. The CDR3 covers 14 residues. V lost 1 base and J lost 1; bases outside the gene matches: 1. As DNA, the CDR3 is TGCGCCAGCAGCCAAGGGACTAGGTCCTACGAGCAGTACTTC. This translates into CASSQGTRSYEQYF.

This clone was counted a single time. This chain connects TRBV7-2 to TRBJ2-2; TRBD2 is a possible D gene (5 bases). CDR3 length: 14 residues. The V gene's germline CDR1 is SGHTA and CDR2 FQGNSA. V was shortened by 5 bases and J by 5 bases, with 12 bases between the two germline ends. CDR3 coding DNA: TGTGCCAGCAGCCGTCGAGGAGGAACCGGGGAGCTGTTTTTT. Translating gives CASSRRGGTGELFF. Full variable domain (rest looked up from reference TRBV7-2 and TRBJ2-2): GAGVSQSPSNKVTEKGKDVELRCDPISGHTALYWYRQSLGQGLEFLIYFQGNSAPDKSGLPSDRFSAERTGGSVSTLTIQRTQQEDSAVYLCASSRRGGTGELFFGEGSRLTVL.

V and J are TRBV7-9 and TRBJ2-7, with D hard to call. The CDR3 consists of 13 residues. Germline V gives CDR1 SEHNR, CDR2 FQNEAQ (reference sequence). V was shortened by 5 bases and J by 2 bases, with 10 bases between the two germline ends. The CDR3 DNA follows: TGTGCCAGCAGCCCCGGCGGCACCTACGAGCAGTACGTC. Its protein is CASSPGGTYEQYV.

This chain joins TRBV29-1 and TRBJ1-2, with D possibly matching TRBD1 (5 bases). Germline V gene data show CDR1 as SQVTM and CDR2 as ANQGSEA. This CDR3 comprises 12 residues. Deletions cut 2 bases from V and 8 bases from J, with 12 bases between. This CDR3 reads CSVERPGGGYTF. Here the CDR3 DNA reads TGCAGCGTTGAAAGGCCCGGGGGAGGCTACACCTTC.

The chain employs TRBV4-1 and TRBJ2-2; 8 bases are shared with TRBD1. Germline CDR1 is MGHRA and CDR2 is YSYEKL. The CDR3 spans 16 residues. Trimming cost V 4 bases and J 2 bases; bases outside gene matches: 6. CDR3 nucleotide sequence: TGCGCCAGCAGCCTCCGGGACAGGCTTAACACCGGGGAGCTGTTTTTT. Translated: CASSLRDRLNTGELFF.

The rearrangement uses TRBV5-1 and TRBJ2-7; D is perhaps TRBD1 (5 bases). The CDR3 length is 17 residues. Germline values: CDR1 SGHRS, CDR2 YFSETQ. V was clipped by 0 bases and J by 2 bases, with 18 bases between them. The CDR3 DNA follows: TGCGCCAGCAGCTTGGGAGCCCCCAGGGCCAGGACCTACGAGCAGTACTTC. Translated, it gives CASSLGAPRARTYEQYF.

As DNA, the CDR3 is TGTGCCAGCAGCCTCCCGGCGGGGGAAGGAGGAGAGACCCAGTACTTC. It is translated as CASSLPAGEGGETQYF. This chain connects TRBV7-6 to TRBJ2-5; 7 bases agree with TRBD2. CDR1 SGHVS and CDR2 FNYEAQ come from the germline V gene. This CDR3 has 16 amino acids. With V trimmed by 5 bases and J by 4 bases, 13 bases remained unmatched.

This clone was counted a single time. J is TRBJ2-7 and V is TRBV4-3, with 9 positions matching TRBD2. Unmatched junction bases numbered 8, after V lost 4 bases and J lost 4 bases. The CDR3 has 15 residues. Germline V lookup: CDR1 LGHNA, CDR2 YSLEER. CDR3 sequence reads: CASSPEIAGEYEQYF. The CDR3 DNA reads TGCGCCAGCAGCCCCGAAATAGCGGGGGAGTACGAGCAGTACTTC.

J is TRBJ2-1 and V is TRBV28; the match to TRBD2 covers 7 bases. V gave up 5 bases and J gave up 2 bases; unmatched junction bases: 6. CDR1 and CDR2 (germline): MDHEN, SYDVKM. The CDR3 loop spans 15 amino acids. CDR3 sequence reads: CASSAGVGPYNEQFF. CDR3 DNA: TGTGCCAGCAGTGCGGGGGTTGGCCCCTACAATGAGCAGTTCTTC.

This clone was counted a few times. Written as DNA, the CDR3 is TGCGCCAGCAGTGAGGAGCGGGGGGCCCCGAAGACCCAGTACTTC. This encodes CASSEERGAPKTQYF. This chain uses TRBV10-1 with TRBJ2-5, with 9 positions matching TRBD2. With V trimmed by 2 bases and J by 6 bases, 7 bases remained unmatched. Germline V gene lookup returns CDR1 WNHNN and CDR2 SYGVQD (reference sequence). This CDR3 contains 15 residues.

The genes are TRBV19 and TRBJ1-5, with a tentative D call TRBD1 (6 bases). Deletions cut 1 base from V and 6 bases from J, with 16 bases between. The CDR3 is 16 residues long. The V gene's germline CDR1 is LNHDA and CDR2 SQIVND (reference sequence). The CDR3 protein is CASSIGYRVWGQPQHF. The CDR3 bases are TGTGCCAGTAGTATAGGGTACAGGGTATGGGGTCAGCCCCAGCATTTT.

Here the CDR3 DNA reads TGTGCCAGCAGCTTAGGACTAACACGCACAGATACGCAGTATTTT. It translates to CASSLGLTRTDTQYF. This chain joins TRBV7-3 and TRBJ2-3; D perhaps matches TRBD2 (6 bases). This CDR3 has 15 residues. Germline CDR1 and CDR2: SGHTA and FQGTGA. The V and J ends lost 2 bases and 1 base respectively, with 10 bases between them.

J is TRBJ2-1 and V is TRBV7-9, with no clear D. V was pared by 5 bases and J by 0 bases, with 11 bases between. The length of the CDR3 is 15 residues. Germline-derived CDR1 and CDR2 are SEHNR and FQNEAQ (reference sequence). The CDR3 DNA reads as TGTGCCAGCAGCACCGAGGCGGACTCCTACAATGAGCAGTTCTTC. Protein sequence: CASSTEADSYNEQFF.

As DNA, the CDR3 is TGTGCCAGTAGTATTCAAGGACAGGGTCGTGATGGCTACACCTTC. This codes for CASSIQGQGRDGYTF. This sequence joins TRBV19 and TRBJ1-2, with 8 positions matching TRBD1. The V segment lost 3 bases and the J segment 6 bases; nucleotides outside the gene matches: 9. The CDR3 extends over 15 amino acids. Germline assignment: CDR1 LNHDA and CDR2 SQIVND (reference sequence).

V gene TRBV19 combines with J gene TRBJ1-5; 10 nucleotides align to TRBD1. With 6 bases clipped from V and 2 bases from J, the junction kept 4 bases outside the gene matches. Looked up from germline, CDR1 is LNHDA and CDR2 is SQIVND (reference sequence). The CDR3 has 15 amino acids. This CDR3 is CASRTTGGGNQPQHF. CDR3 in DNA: TGTGCCAGTAGGACGACAGGGGGCGGCAATCAGCCCCAGCATTTT.

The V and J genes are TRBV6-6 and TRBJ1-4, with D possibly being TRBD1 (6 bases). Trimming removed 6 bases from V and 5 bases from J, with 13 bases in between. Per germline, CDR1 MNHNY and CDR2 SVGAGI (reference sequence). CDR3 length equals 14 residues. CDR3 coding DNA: TGTGCCAGCAGCAAGGACAGAGGAAATGAAAAACTGTTTTTT. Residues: CASSKDRGNEKLFF.

As DNA, the CDR3 is TGTGCCAGCAGTTGGTTAGGTGGGACAGGGTCCACAGATACGCAGTATTTT. Amino acid sequence: CASSWLGGTGSTDTQYF. The chain joins TRBV27 to TRBJ2-3; 9 bases fit TRBD1. V was clipped by 4 bases and J by 2 bases; unmatched bases: 10. Germline CDR1 MNHEY, CDR2 SMNVEV (reference sequence). CDR3 length: 17 residues.

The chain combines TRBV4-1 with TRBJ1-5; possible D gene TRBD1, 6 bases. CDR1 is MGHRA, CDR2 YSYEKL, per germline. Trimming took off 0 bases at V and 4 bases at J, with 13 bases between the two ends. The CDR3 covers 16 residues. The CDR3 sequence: CASSQDMDSPNQPQHF. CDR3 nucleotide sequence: TGCGCCAGCAGCCAAGATATGGACAGCCCTAATCAGCCCCAGCATTTT.

The CDR3 DNA reads TGTGCCAGCAGTTCGTTCTACAGGGGTAGAAACACCATATATTTT. Translation: CASSSFYRGRNTIYF. This rearrangement joins TRBV28 to TRBJ1-3; 7 bases are a match to TRBD1. The CDR3 totals 15 residues. Germline values: CDR1 MDHEN, CDR2 SYDVKM. The V gene end was trimmed by 4 bases and the J gene end by 5 bases; junction bases not matched to a gene: 8. The full variable domain, completed using reference TRBV28 and TRBJ1-3, is DVKVTQSSRYLVKRTGEKVFLECVQDMDHENMFWYRQDPGLGLRLIYFSYDVKMKEKGDIPEGYSVSREKKERFSLILESASTNQTSMYLCASSSFYRGRNTIYFGEGSWLTVV.

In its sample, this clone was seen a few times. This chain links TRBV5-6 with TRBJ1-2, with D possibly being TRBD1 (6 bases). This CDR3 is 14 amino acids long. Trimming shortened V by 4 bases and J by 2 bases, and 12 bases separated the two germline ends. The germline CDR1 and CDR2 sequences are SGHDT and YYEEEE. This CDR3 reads CASSETGFNYGYTF. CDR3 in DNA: TGTGCCAGCAGCGAAACAGGGTTCAACTATGGCTACACCTTC.

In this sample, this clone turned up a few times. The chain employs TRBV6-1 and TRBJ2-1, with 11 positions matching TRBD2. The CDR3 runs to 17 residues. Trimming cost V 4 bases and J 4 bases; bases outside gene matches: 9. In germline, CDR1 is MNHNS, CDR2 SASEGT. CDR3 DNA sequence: TGTGCCAGCAGTGTCAATTTAGCGGGGGGGTATTACAATGAGCAGTTCTTC. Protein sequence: CASSVNLAGGYYNEQFF.

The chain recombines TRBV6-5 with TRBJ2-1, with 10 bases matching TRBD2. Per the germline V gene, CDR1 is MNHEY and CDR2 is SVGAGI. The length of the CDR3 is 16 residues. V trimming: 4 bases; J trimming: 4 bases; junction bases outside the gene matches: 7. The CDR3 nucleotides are TGTGCCAGCAGTTGGGGAATAGCGGGGGGTTACAATGAGCAGTTCTTC. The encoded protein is CASSWGIAGGYNEQFF.

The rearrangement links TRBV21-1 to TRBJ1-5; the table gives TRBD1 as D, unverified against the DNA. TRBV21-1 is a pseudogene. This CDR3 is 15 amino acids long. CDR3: CASRGVQGSTQPQHF. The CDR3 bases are TGTGCCAGCAGAGGAGTGCAGGGCAGTACTCAGCCCCAGCATTTT.

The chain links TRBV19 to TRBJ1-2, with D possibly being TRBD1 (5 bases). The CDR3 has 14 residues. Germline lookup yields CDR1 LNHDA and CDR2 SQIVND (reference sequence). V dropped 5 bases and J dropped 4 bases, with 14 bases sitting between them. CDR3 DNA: TGTGCCAGTAGTTGGAGGGACCCCCCCTATGGCTACACCTTC. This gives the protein CASSWRDPPYGYTF.

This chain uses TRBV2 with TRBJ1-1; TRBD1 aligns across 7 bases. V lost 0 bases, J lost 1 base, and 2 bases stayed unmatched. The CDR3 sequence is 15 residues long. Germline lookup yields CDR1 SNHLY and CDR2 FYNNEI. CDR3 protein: CASSEAGDRNTEAFF. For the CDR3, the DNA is TGTGCCAGCAGTGAAGCGGGGGACAGGAACACTGAAGCTTTCTTT. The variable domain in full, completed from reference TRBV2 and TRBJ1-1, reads EPEVTQTPSHQVTQMGQEVILRCVPISNHLYFYWYRQILGQKVEFLVSFYNNEISEKSEIFDDQFSVERPDGSNFTLKIRSTKLEDSAMYFCASSEAGDRNTEAFFGQGTRLTVV.

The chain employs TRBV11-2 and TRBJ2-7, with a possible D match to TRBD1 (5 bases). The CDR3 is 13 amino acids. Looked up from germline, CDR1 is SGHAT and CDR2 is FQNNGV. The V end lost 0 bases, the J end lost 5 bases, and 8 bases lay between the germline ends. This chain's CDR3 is CASSLDGRDEQYF. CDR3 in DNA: TGTGCCAGCAGCTTAGATGGCAGGGACGAGCAGTACTTC.

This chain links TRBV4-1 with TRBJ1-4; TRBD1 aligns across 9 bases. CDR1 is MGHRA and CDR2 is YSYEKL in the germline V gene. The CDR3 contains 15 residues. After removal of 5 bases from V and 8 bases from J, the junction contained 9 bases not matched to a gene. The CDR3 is CASSFPGQGYEKLFF. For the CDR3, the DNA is TGCGCCAGCAGCTTTCCGGGACAGGGATACGAAAAACTGTTTTTT.

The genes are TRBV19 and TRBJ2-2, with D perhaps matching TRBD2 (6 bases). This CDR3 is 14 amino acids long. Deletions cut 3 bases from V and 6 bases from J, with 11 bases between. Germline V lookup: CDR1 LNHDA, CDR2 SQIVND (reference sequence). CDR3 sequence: CASSILRESGELFF. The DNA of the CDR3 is TGTGCCAGTAGTATCCTTCGGGAGTCCGGGGAGCTGTTTTTT.

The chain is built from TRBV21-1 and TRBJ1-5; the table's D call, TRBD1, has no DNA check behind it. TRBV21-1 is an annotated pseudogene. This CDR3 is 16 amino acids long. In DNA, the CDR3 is TGTGCCAGCAGCAGATTGCCGAGACAGCTCAATCAGCCCCAGCATTTT. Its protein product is CASSRLPRQLNQPQHF.

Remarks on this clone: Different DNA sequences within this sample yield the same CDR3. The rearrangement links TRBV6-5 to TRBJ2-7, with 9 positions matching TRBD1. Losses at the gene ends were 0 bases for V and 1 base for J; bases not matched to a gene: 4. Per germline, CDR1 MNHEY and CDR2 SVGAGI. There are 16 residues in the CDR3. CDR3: CASSYSRTGDSYEQYF. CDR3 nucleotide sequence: TGTGCCAGCAGTTACTCCCGGACAGGGGATTCCTACGAGCAGTACTTC.

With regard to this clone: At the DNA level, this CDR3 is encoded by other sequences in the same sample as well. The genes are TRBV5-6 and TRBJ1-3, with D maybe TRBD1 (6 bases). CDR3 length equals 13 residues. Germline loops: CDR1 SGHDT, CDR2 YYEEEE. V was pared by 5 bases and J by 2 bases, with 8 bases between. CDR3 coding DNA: TGTGCCAGCAGTTCAGGGGCTGGAAACACCATATATTTT. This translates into CASSSGAGNTIYF. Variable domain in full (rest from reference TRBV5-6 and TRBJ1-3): DAGVTQSPTHLIKTRGQQVTLRCSPKSGHDTVSWYQQALGQGPQFIFQYYEEEERQRGNFPDRFSGHQFPNYSSELNVNALLLGDSALYLCASSSGAGNTIYFGEGSWLTVV.

The CDR3 nucleotides are TGTGCCAGCAGCTCGGACAGGGTGGGGAATTCACCCCTCCACTTT. It yields the protein CASSSDRVGNSPLHF. This rearrangement joins TRBV11-2 to TRBJ1-6; TRBD1 matches at 8 bases. V gave up 4 bases and J gave up 7 bases; unmatched junction bases: 6. CDR1 and CDR2 from the germline V gene are SGHAT and FQNNGV. The CDR3 is made up of 15 amino acids.